One and the same sample provided the 21 T cell receptor beta chains below, sequenced in a study of CD4 T cells in relation to SARS-CoV-2 and coronaviruses. No cognate antigen is known for these TCRs. Method: immunoSEQ multiplex PCR; TCRdb's copy keeps in-frame clones and lacks some. The table lists 30,000 to 40,000 clones, about three quarters of them singletons. Material for sequencing was memory CD4+ T cells from PBMCs, cultured in vitro. The receptors come from an adult with COVID-19.

The chain joins TRBV7-2 to TRBJ2-1; 9 bases match TRBD1. Germline lookup yields CDR1 SGHTA and CDR2 FQGNSA. V lost 2 bases and J lost 7; bases outside the gene matches: 3. The CDR3 runs to 14 residues. CDR3 sequence reads: CASSLWTGENEQFF. As DNA, the CDR3 is TGTGCCAGCAGCTTATGGACAGGGGAAAATGAGCAGTTCTTC.

J is TRBJ2-1 and V is TRBV9; possibly TRBD2 for D (5 bases). Trimming removed 0 bases at V and 8 bases at J, with 12 bases between. The germline gives CDR1 SGDLS, CDR2 YYNGEE. The CDR3 loop spans 14 amino acids. CDR3 DNA: TGTGCCAGCAGCGTAGGGCTAGCTTTAGATGAGCAGTTCTTC. Translation: CASSVGLALDEQFF.

The chain links TRBV3-1 (or the pseudogene TRBV3-2) to TRBJ2-5; weak D call: TRBD2 (7 bases). This CDR3 has 14 residues. Germline V gene lookup returns CDR1 LGHDT and CDR2 YNNKEL (reference sequence). V lost 5 bases, J lost 5 bases, and 15 bases lay in between. For the CDR3, the DNA is TGTGCCAGCAGCGCCAGGGGAGGGCCGGAGACCCAGTACTTC. Translated: CASSARGGPETQYF.

This chain connects TRBV7-9 to TRBJ2-7, with D possibly being TRBD1 (5 bases). The CDR3 totals 14 residues. V was trimmed by 3 bases and J by 3 bases, leaving 12 bases between them. Germline values: CDR1 SEHNR, CDR2 FQNEAQ (reference sequence). In DNA, the CDR3 is TGTGCCAGCAGCTTCAATTTACAGGACTACGAGCAGTACTTC. Its protein is CASSFNLQDYEQYF. The entire variable domain, with the rest obtained from reference TRBV7-9 and TRBJ2-7, is as follows: DTGVSQNPRHKITKRGQNVTFRCDPISEHNRLYWYRQTLGQGPEFLTYFQNEAQLEKSRLLSDRFSAERPKGSFSTLEIQRTEQGDSAMYLCASSFNLQDYEQYFGPGTRLTVT.

DNA for the CDR3: TGCAGCGCGCGCCTTATAGGGGGCCCGAACACCGGGGAGCTGTTTTTT. Its translation: CSARLIGGPNTGELFF. The chain links TRBV29-1 to TRBJ2-2, with TRBD1 matching 7 bases. Germline V CDR1 and CDR2: SQVTM, ANQGSEA. V was pared by 7 bases and J by 0 bases, with 11 bases of the junction left unmatched. This CDR3 spans 16 amino acids.

This chain joins TRBV28 and TRBJ1-5; 9 bases fit TRBD1. Germline lookup yields CDR1 MDHEN and CDR2 SYDVKM. CDR3 length: 16 amino acids. With 6 bases clipped from V and 5 bases from J, the junction kept 11 bases outside the gene matches. CDR3 residues: CASSQNNRGPYQPQHF. In DNA form, the CDR3 reads TGTGCCAGCAGCCAAAACAACAGGGGGCCCTATCAGCCCCAGCATTTT.

The sample holds a few counts of this clone. The chain carries TRBV2 and TRBJ2-3, with TRBD2 matching 7 bases. V was clipped by 8 bases and J by 2 bases; unmatched bases: 13. Germline values: CDR1 SNHLY, CDR2 FYNNEI. The CDR3 spans 16 residues. CDR3 bases: TGTGCCAGCCCTCCTCCTCTAGCGGAAATCACAGATACGCAGTATTTT. This encodes CASPPPLAEITDTQYF.

This sequence joins TRBV7-9 and TRBJ1-6, with 7 nucleotides matching TRBD1. Unmatched junction bases numbered 8, after V lost 5 bases and J lost 7 bases. The CDR3 loop spans 15 amino acids. Germline V lookup: CDR1 SEHNR, CDR2 FQNEAQ (reference sequence). The CDR3 loop is CASSRSGQINSPLHF. The CDR3 bases are TGTGCCAGCAGCCGCTCGGGACAGATCAATTCACCCCTCCACTTT.

The chain has TRBV10-3 and TRBJ1-1; weak D call: TRBD1 (6 bases). The V gene lost 4 bases and the J gene lost 2 bases, with 11 bases spanning the gap. Germline loops: CDR1 ENHRY, CDR2 SYGVKD. CDR3 size: 14 residues. CDR3 nucleotide sequence: TGTGCCATCAGTGCAGAGGGGGGCAACACTGAAGCTTTCTTT. It encodes CAISAEGGNTEAFF.

The chain employs TRBV6-6 and TRBJ1-5; D uncertain. The germline CDR1 and CDR2 sequences are MNHNY and SVGAGI (reference sequence). This CDR3 comprises 14 residues. The V and J ends lost 5 bases and 4 bases respectively, with 12 bases between them. The CDR3 DNA is TGTGCCAGCAGTAATTGGGGAAGAAATCAGCCCCAGCATTTT. This codes for CASSNWGRNQPQHF.

The chain couples TRBV15 to TRBJ2-4; D is tentatively TRBD1 or TRBD2 (5 bases each). Trimming removed 3 bases at V and 7 bases at J, with 25 bases between. The CDR3 spans 18 residues. Germline V gives CDR1 LNHNV, CDR2 YYDKDF (reference sequence). In DNA, the CDR3 is TGTGCCACCAGCAGCGTGACAGTAATGTCCTTAAGCGGCAACATTCAGTACTTC. The encoded protein is CATSSVTVMSLSGNIQYF.

The chain uses TRBV28 and TRBJ1-6; D is possibly TRBD1 (5 bases). Germline CDR1 reads MDHEN; CDR2 reads SYDVKM. V was trimmed by 5 bases and J by 7 bases, leaving 9 bases between them. This CDR3 is built from 13 residues. CDR3 sequence reads: CASSDSLNSPLHF. The CDR3 nucleotides are TGTGCCAGCAGTGACAGCCTCAATTCACCCCTCCACTTT.

This clone appeared a few times. V usage is TRBV5-5 and J usage is TRBJ2-2; TRBD1 might be the D (5 bases). The germline V gene has CDR1 SGHKS and CDR2 YYEKEE (reference sequence). V lost 4 bases, J lost 2 bases, and 18 bases lay in between. This CDR3 comprises 17 residues. The CDR3 reads CASSKTLTGVNTGELFF. In nucleotides, the CDR3 is TGTGCCAGCAGCAAAACTTTAACAGGAGTAAACACCGGGGAGCTGTTTTTT.

This chain connects TRBV29-1 to TRBJ2-1, with D perhaps TRBD1 or TRBD2 (5 bases each). This CDR3 spans 10 amino acids. The germline V gene encodes CDR1 SQVTM and CDR2 ANQGSEA. With 3 bases removed from V and 15 bases from J, the gap between germline ends came to 12 bases. The DNA for the CDR3 is TGCAGCGTTGAGAGGGGAATGCGGTTCTTC. Residues: CSVERGMRFF.

This rearrangement joins TRBV6-5 to TRBJ2-5, with 7 nucleotides matching TRBD1. The V gene's germline CDR1 is MNHEY and CDR2 SVGAGI. The length of the CDR3 is 13 residues. V dropped 11 bases and J dropped 5; count of bases not matched to a gene: 11. The DNA of the CDR3 is TGTGCCGGGAAAAAGACAGGGCAGGAGACCCAGTACTTC. This codes for CAGKKTGQETQYF.

The gene calls are TRBV7-3 and TRBJ2-3; D is perhaps TRBD1 (6 bases). V dropped 5 bases and J dropped 4 bases, with 10 bases sitting between them. This CDR3 has 13 amino acids. Germline lookup yields CDR1 SGHTA and CDR2 FQGTGA. DNA for the CDR3: TGTGCCAGCAGCATTACAGGGTCAGATACGCAGTATTTT. It translates to CASSITGSDTQYF. Based on the CDR3 plus reference TRBV7-3 and TRBJ2-3, the full variable domain is GAGVSQTPSNKVTEKGKYVELRCDPISGHTALYWYRQSLGQGPEFLIYFQGTGAADDSGLPNDRFFAVRPEGSVSTLKIQRTERGDSAVYLCASSITGSDTQYFGPGTRLTVL.

CDR3 sequence (DNA): TGCGCCAGCAGCCAGTGGACAGGGGCGTCAGATACGCAGTATTTT. It translates to CASSQWTGASDTQYF. The chain recombines TRBV4-1 with TRBJ2-3, with TRBD1 matching 9 bases. V lost 3 bases, J lost 4 bases, and 5 bases stayed unmatched. CDR3 size: 15 residues. Germline lookup yields CDR1 MGHRA and CDR2 YSYEKL.

The rearrangement links TRBV7-8 to TRBJ2-2; possible D gene TRBD1, 6 bases. Trimming cost V 5 bases and J 5 bases, with 21 bases left between them. The germline V gene has CDR1 SGHVS and CDR2 FQNEAQ. The CDR3 has 17 amino acids. The CDR3 region has the DNA TGTGCCAGCAGCCCGCCGCGACGTGACAGGCAAACCGGGGAGCTGTTTTTT. Its translation: CASSPPRRDRQTGELFF.

J is TRBJ2-5 and V is TRBV2; no clear D gene. V lost 11 bases, J lost 2 bases, and 9 bases lay in between. CDR1 SNHLY and CDR2 FYNNEI come from the germline V gene. This CDR3 has 11 residues. The CDR3 protein is CAGSLQETQYF. CDR3 coding DNA: TGTGCCGGCTCCTTACAAGAGACCCAGTACTTC.

This chain connects TRBV5-1 to TRBJ1-1; the D gene is possibly TRBD1 (5 bases). There are 17 residues in the CDR3. The V gene lost 3 bases and the J gene lost 5 bases, with 23 bases spanning the gap. CDR1 is SGHRS, CDR2 YFSETQ, per germline. In DNA, the CDR3 is TGCGCCAGCAGCTCAACCTACGTGGGCAGGGCCAAAACTGAAGCTTTCTTT. It is translated as CASSSTYVGRAKTEAFF.

The rearrangement uses TRBV19 and TRBJ2-3, with 11 bases identical to TRBD2. V was pared by 5 bases and J by 0 bases, with 10 bases of the junction left unmatched. The CDR3 is 18 residues long. Germline CDR1 LNHDA, CDR2 SQIVND (reference sequence). This CDR3 is CASSGGTSGTPSTDTQYF. Written as DNA, the CDR3 is TGTGCCAGTAGTGGGGGGACTAGCGGAACCCCTAGCACAGATACGCAGTATTTT. The full variable domain, its missing parts supplied by reference TRBV19 and TRBJ2-3, is DGGITQSPKYLFRKEGQNVTLSCEQNLNHDAMYWYRQDPGQGLRLIYYSQIVNDFQKGDIAEGYSVSREKKESFPLTVTSAQKNPTAFYLCASSGGTSGTPSTDTQYFGPGTRLTVL.